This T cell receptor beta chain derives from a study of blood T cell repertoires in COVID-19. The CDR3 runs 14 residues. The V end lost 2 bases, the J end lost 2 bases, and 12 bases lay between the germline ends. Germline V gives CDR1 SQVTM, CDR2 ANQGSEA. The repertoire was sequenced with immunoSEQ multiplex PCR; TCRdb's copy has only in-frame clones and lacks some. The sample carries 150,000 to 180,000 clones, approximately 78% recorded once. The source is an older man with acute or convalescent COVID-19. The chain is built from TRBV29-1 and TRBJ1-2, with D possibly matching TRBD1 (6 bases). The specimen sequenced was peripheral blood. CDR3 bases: TGCAGCGTTGAATCGGACAGACGAAACTATGGCTACACCTTC. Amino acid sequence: CSVESDRRNYGYTF.